The 13 T cell receptor beta chains listed next were all sequenced from one sample in a study of blood T cell repertoires in COVID-19. The table came from immunoSEQ multiplex PCR; TCRdb's copy has only in-frame clones and leaves some out. The sample consists of nearly 55,000 clones, around 78% of them appearing once. The sample comprised peripheral blood. The receptors stem from a human donor with active or convalescent COVID-19. The donor label of this sample is uncertain.

The chain uses TRBV18 and TRBJ1-5; 8 bases are a match to TRBD1. The CDR3 contains 18 residues. Germline loops: CDR1 KGHSH, CDR2 LQKENI. With V trimmed by 3 bases and J by 3 bases, 13 bases remained unmatched. The CDR3 spells CASSPVTGGGIDNQPQHF. The CDR3 DNA sequence: TGTGCCAGCTCACCCGTAACAGGGGGAGGAATTGACAATCAGCCCCAGCATTTT.

This clone was observed a handful of times. V and J are TRBV28 and TRBJ2-1; possible D gene TRBD1, 6 bases. Germline lookup yields CDR1 MDHEN and CDR2 SYDVKM. V shed 11 bases and J shed 8 bases, with 22 bases lying between them. The CDR3 loop spans 14 amino acids. CDR3 sequence: CAARDNLPKDEQFF. The DNA for the CDR3 is TGTGCCGCCCGGGACAACCTGCCAAAGGATGAGCAGTTCTTC.

The chain combines TRBV11-1 with TRBJ2-7; D is uncertain. Germline-derived CDR1 and CDR2 are SGHAT and FQDESV (reference sequence). The germline V and J ends were trimmed by 5 bases and 2 bases, with 10 bases remaining between them. CDR3 length equals 13 residues. The CDR3 sequence is CASSPPAAYEQYF. CDR3 in DNA: TGTGCCAGCAGCCCACCGGCGGCCTACGAGCAGTACTTC.

The DNA for the CDR3 is TGTGCCAGCATTCCAGGCCTGGGACTCGGGGAGCTGTTTTTT. Its protein is CASIPGLGLGELFF. The chain carries TRBV2 and TRBJ2-2; D perhaps matches TRBD2 (6 bases). This CDR3 contains 14 residues. Looked up from germline, CDR1 is SNHLY and CDR2 is FYNNEI. Trimming removed 7 bases at V and 7 bases at J, with 16 bases between. The whole variable domain, remainder taken from reference TRBV2 and TRBJ2-2, is EPEVTQTPSHQVTQMGQEVILRCVPISNHLYFYWYRQILGQKVEFLVSFYNNEISEKSEIFDDQFSVERPDGSNFTLKIRSTKLEDSAMYFCASIPGLGLGELFFGEGSRLTVL.

This sequence joins TRBV21-1 and TRBJ1-4; the D call of TRBD1 is as the table states it, not checked on the DNA. TRBV21-1 is a recognized pseudogene. CDR3 length equals 13 residues. The CDR3 region has the DNA TGTGCCAGATTGGACAGAAAAAATGAAAAACTGTTTTTT. As protein: CARLDRKNEKLFF.

J is TRBJ1-3 and V is TRBV2; 12 bases align to TRBD1. After removal of 6 bases from V and 4 bases from J, the junction contained 4 bases not matched to a gene. CDR1 is SNHLY, CDR2 FYNNEI, per germline. The CDR3 loop spans 15 amino acids. CDR3 loop: CASRMGQGAGNTIYF. The CDR3 bases are TGTGCCAGCAGAATGGGACAGGGGGCGGGAAACACCATATATTTT.

The J gene is TRBJ2-7, the V gene TRBV11-2, with TRBD2 identical over 10 bases. CDR3 length: 17 amino acids. The ends lost 3 bases at V and 1 base at J; junction bases unmatched: 9. CDR1 SGHAT and CDR2 FQNNGV come from the germline V gene. CDR3 bases: TGTGCCAGCAGCTTGATTCGGGGACTAGCGTCATCCTACGAGCAGTACTTC. This codes for CASSLIRGLASSYEQYF.

The chain links TRBV14 to TRBJ2-7; 7 bases line up with TRBD2. Germline values: CDR1 SGHDN, CDR2 FVKESK. Trimming took 1 base from V and 2 from J; bases not matched to a gene: 5. The CDR3 length is 15 residues. This CDR3 is CASSQAGRGPYEQYF. The CDR3 bases are TGTGCCAGCAGCCAAGCGGGGAGGGGTCCCTACGAGCAGTACTTC. Combining the CDR3 with reference TRBV14 and TRBJ2-7 gives the whole variable domain EAGVTQFPSHSVIEKGQTVTLRCDPISGHDNLYWYRRVMGKEIKFLLHFVKESKQDESGMPNNRFLAERTGGTYSTLKVQPAELEDSGVYFCASSQAGRGPYEQYFGPGTRLTVT.

The chain is built from TRBV3-1 (or the pseudogene TRBV3-2) and TRBJ2-1, with D tentatively TRBD2 (5 bases). Germline V gives CDR1 LGHDT, CDR2 YNNKEL (reference sequence). Trimming removed 1 base from V and 12 bases from J, with 10 bases in between. The length of the CDR3 is 12 residues. CDR3: CASSQGEGSQFF. CDR3 sequence (DNA): TGTGCCAGCAGCCAAGGAGAGGGATCGCAGTTCTTC.

On this clone: One junction end disagrees with the germline gene, perhaps due to a read error. The CDR3 region is CASNERGNQPQHF. CDR3 nucleotide sequence: TGTGCCAGCAATGAAAGGGGAAATCAGCCCCAGCATTTT. This chain links TRBV6-1 with TRBJ1-5; weak D call: TRBD1 (5 bases). The CDR3 has 13 amino acids. Germline lookup yields CDR1 MNHNS and CDR2 SASEGT.

The V call is TRBV19, the J call TRBJ1-5; 7 nucleotides align to TRBD1. Germline assignment: CDR1 LNHDA and CDR2 SQIVND (reference sequence). The CDR3 runs 15 residues. The V and J ends lost 3 bases and 4 bases, in that order; junction bases with no gene match: 6. As DNA, the CDR3 is TGTGCCAGTAGTATTCAGGGGGGAGGTAATCAGCCCCAGCATTTT. Amino acids: CASSIQGGGNQPQHF.

The rearrangement joins TRBV2 to TRBJ2-2; 8 bases line up with TRBD1. This CDR3 has 16 amino acids. Germline V gene sequence: CDR1 SNHLY, CDR2 FYNNEI. V lost 2 bases to trimming and J lost 1 base; unmatched junction nucleotides: 3. This CDR3 reads CASSEFGQGNTGELFF. The CDR3 DNA is TGTGCCAGCAGTGAATTCGGACAGGGGAACACCGGGGAGCTGTTTTTT.

The chain combines TRBV2 with TRBJ2-7, with D possibly TRBD2 on 5 matching bases. CDR3 size: 11 residues. Germline V gene sequence: CDR1 SNHLY, CDR2 FYNNEI. Trimming removed 6 bases from V and 9 bases from J, with 12 bases in between. For the CDR3, the DNA is TGTGCCAGCAGCGCTTCGGGGTGGCAGTACTTC. Its protein is CASSASGWQYF.